This T cell receptor (beta chain) derives from a study of T cells in Graves' hyperthyroidism and ophthalmopathy. PBMCs were derived from around 10 ml fresh peripheral blood. Deletions cut 5 bases from V and 5 bases from J, with 18 bases between. Germline CDR1 ENHRY, CDR2 SYGVKD. CDR3 length: 15 residues. What was amplified from RNA transcripts were TCR beta CDR3 regions. First-round RT-PCR of the TCR CDR3 relied on the HTBI primer set. In TCRdb, the multiplex PCR reads were re-called with MiXCR into one record per CDR3 protein. The sample shows about 760,000 distinct CDR3 sequences, 35% of them seen only once.

The V gene is TRBV10-3, the J gene TRBJ2-5; possible D gene TRBD1, 5 bases. Sequenced sample: blood. This clonotype was sampled from a woman between 40 and 50 years old with Graves' hyperthyroidism. The CDR3 region is CAISSDSSLVETQYF. In nucleotides, the CDR3 is TGTGCCATCAGTTCTGACAGTAGCTTGGTGGAGACCCAGTACTTC.